At least ten counts were recorded for the clone carrying this TCR beta chain. Its matching antigen is unknown. Full-length variable regions came from constant-region reverse primers plus semi-nested Nested Universal Primer A PCR. TCRdb re-derived calls from the 5' RACE reads in MiXCR, one entry per CDR3 protein. The profile shows approximately 57,000 distinct CDR3 sequences, around 21% of them singletons. Germline CDR1 SGHRS, CDR2 YFSETQ. CDR3 length: 15 amino acids. V shed 0 bases and J shed 2 bases, with 11 bases lying between them. Study results and caveats: Whole repertoires were not studied in the larger cohort, only one V-J beta rearrangement. Greatest tumor Treg TCR overlap was with tumor naive CD4+ cells.

Treg sorting used a CD4+CD25+CD127-/low gate. The origin of this receptor is a female donor with breast cancer. The V and J genes are TRBV5-1 and TRBJ1-1; no clear D. The sequencing sample was made of tumor-infiltrating Tregs sorted from the breast tumor. The CDR3 coding sequence is TGCGCCAGCAGCTTGGGATCAGGCCTTAACACTGAAGCTTTCTTT. Protein sequence: CASSLGSGLNTEAFF. The variable domain in full, with the rest retrieved from reference TRBV5-1 and TRBJ1-1, is KAGVTQTPRYLIKTRGQQVTLSCSPISGHRSVSWYQQTPGQGLQFLFEYFSETQRNKGNFPGRFSGRQFSNSRSEMNVSTLELGDSALYLCASSLGSGLNTEAFFGQGTRLTVV.